A selection of T cell receptor beta chains follows, all from one sample in a study of response to subunit inactivated influenza vaccine. From the RT-PCR reads, TCRdb called clonotypes with MiXCR, one entry per CDR3 protein. The data hold around 470,000 distinct CDR3 sequences, with approximately 7.3% observed a single time. The sample in question was PBMCs from blood, obtained 23 to 25 months after vaccination. These TCRs come from a man between 50 and 75 years old who received an inactivated influenza vaccine. CDR3s include the opening cysteine and the closing phenylalanine or tryptophan. The order of the fields is J gene, clone size, V gene, D gene, CDR3 protein, CDR3 DNA. D genes are given only for firm matches. Some rows mark clone size as missing; the rest say once, few, many or name a class of expanded clone.

>TRBJ1-4|many|TRBV7-2|.
CASSLVSGVDEKLFF
TGTGCCAGCAGCTTAGTGTCAGGGGTTGATGAAAAACTGTTTTTT
>TRBJ2-2|many|TRBV4-1|.
CASSQWVSNTGELFF
TGCGCCAGCAGCCAATGGGTTTCAAACACCGGGGAGCTGTTTTTT
>TRBJ2-1|many|TRBV24-1|.
CATSDYSGSSYNEQFF
TGTGCCACCAGTGACTATAGCGGAAGCTCCTACAATGAGCAGTTCTTC
>TRBJ2-7|few|TRBV6-1|.
CASRGRGRNYEQYF
TGTGCCAGCAGAGGCCGGGGCCGCAACTACGAGCAGTACTTC
>TRBJ2-1|many|TRBV2|.
CASSAWSSSYNEQFF
TGTGCCAGCAGCGCCTGGAGTTCCTCCTACAATGAGCAGTTCTTC
>TRBJ2-2|few|TRBV29-1|.
CSAGTPIGELFF
TGCAGCGCCGGGACCCCTATCGGGGAGCTGTTTTTT
>TRBJ2-7|many|TRBV7-9|.
CASSARRDGLAYF
TGTGCCAGCAGCGCCCGAAGGGATGGTCTAGCATACTTC
>TRBJ1-5|medium-sized|TRBV6-2/TRBV6-3|.
CASSRRADNQPQHF
TGTGCCAGCAGTCGGAGGGCTGACAATCAGCCCCAGCATTTT
>TRBJ2-1|.|TRBV28|TRBD1
CTSRPDRGEPIDNEQFF
TGTACCAGCAGACCGGACAGGGGGGAACCTATTGACAATGAGCAGTTCTTC
>TRBJ2-5|few|TRBV4-3|.
CASSQDLTSTGETQYF
TGCGCCAGCAGCCAAGATTTGACCTCGACCGGAGAGACCCAGTACTTC
>TRBJ1-5|few|TRBV11-2|TRBD1
CASSLGQQGPVSNQPQHF
TGTGCCAGCAGCTTAGGCCAACAGGGGCCGGTTAGCAATCAGCCCCAGCATTTT
>TRBJ2-3|many|TRBV15|.
CATRLGGRTDTQYF
TGTGCCACCAGATTGGGGGGCCGGACAGATACGCAGTATTTT
>TRBJ1-1|few|TRBV27|.
CASSRRQVLMNTEAFF
TGTGCCAGCAGTCGCCGACAAGTCCTAATGAACACTGAAGCTTTCTTT
>TRBJ2-5|.|TRBV5-1|.
CASSAPTGVDTQYF
TGCGCCAGCAGCGCCCCCACGGGGGTAGATACCCAGTACTTC
>TRBJ2-3|few|TRBV19|.
CASSIGAESTDTQYF
TGTGCCAGTAGTATCGGGGCAGAAAGCACAGATACGCAGTATTTT
>TRBJ2-3|.|TRBV20-1|TRBD2
CSAPGAGPMAQYF
TGCAGTGCTCCGGGAGCGGGACCGATGGCGCAGTATTTT
>TRBJ1-5|.|TRBV12-3/TRBV12-4|TRBD1
CASSLSGRGDNQPQHF
TGTGCCAGCAGTTTGTCTGGCAGGGGGGACAATCAGCCCCAGCATTTT
>TRBJ2-5|many|TRBV15|.
CATSRGSGQQETQYF
TGTGCCACCAGCAGAGGATCTGGACAGCAAGAGACCCAGTACTTC
>TRBJ1-2|few|TRBV10-3|TRBD1
CAISDLARQGSRAYGYTF
TGTGCCATCAGTGACTTAGCCCGACAGGGGTCTAGGGCTTATGGCTACACCTTC
>TRBJ2-1|.|TRBV7-9|TRBD2
CASSLGGLALYNEQFF
TGTGCCAGCAGCTTAGGAGGACTAGCATTATACAATGAGCAGTTCTTC
>TRBJ1-4|few|TRBV11-2|.
CASSLASQSEKLFF
TGTGCCAGCAGCTTAGCAAGCCAATCGGAAAAACTGTTTTTT
>TRBJ2-3|.|TRBV3-1|.
CASSQMGPGVIADTQYF
TGTGCCAGCAGCCAAATGGGGCCGGGGGTGATCGCAGATACGCAGTATTTT
>TRBJ2-4|many|TRBV28|TRBD2
CASRRGGLAGSKNIQYF
TGTGCCAGCAGACGGGGGGGACTAGCGGGGTCCAAAAACATTCAGTACTTC
>TRBJ2-3|few|TRBV4-3|TRBD2
CASSQAVLAASTDTQYF
TGCGCCAGCAGCCAGGCGGTACTAGCGGCGAGCACAGATACGCAGTATTTT
>TRBJ2-7|.|TRBV27|TRBD1
CASSSGTGRDEQYF
TGTGCCAGCAGTTCAGGGACAGGGCGGGACGAGCAGTACTTC
>TRBJ2-2|many|TRBV29-1|.
CSGLVTGELFF
TGCAGCGGCCTAGTAACCGGGGAGCTGTTTTTT
>TRBJ2-5|few|TRBV15|.
CATSRVIGREETQYF
TGTGCCACCAGCAGAGTCATCGGAAGGGAAGAGACCCAGTACTTC
>TRBJ2-5|.|TRBV20-1|.
CSATGVWKTQYF
TGCAGTGCTACAGGGGTTTGGAAGACCCAGTACTTC
>TRBJ2-3|.|TRBV4-2|.
CASSQFLSGIQGGADTQYF
TGTGCCAGCAGCCAATTTCTCTCCGGGATACAGGGTGGGGCAGATACGCAGTATTTT
>TRBJ2-7|.|TRBV7-2|.
CASSFGENAYEQYF
TGTGCCAGCAGCTTTGGGGAGAACGCCTACGAGCAGTACTTC
>TRBJ2-7|few|TRBV11-2|TRBD2
CASSLERIGGAYEQYF
TGTGCCAGCAGCTTAGAAAGAATCGGGGGGGCCTACGAGCAGTACTTC
>TRBJ2-7|.|TRBV5-1|TRBD2
CASSLNPSGPYEQYF
TGCGCCAGCAGCTTGAATCCTAGCGGTCCCTACGAGCAGTACTTC
>TRBJ1-1|few|TRBV4-2|TRBD1
CASSQDTLGQANTEAFF
TGTGCCAGCAGCCAAGATACCCTAGGACAGGCGAACACTGAAGCTTTCTTT
>TRBJ2-1|few|TRBV19|TRBD2
CASGGTSGRPNEQFF
TGTGCCAGTGGAGGGACTAGCGGGAGGCCCAATGAGCAGTTCTTC
>TRBJ2-1|.|TRBV12-3/TRBV12-4|TRBD2
CASRGLAGDLSSYNEQFF
TGTGCCAGCAGGGGACTAGCGGGAGACCTTAGCTCCTACAATGAGCAGTTCTTC
>TRBJ2-1|many|TRBV7-2|.
CASTRGGDYGEQFF
TGTGCCAGCACCCGAGGGGGGGATTACGGTGAGCAGTTCTTC
>TRBJ2-2|.|TRBV10-3|TRBD1
CAIRGTDLVGELFF
TGTGCCATCAGGGGGACAGATTTAGTCGGGGAGCTGTTTTTT
>TRBJ1-5|many|TRBV5-1|.
CASSLGQGLNQPQHF
TGCGCCAGCAGCTTGGGGCAGGGGCTAAATCAGCCCCAGCATTTT
>TRBJ2-1|.|TRBV5-1|TRBD1
CASSIGTGASNNEQFF
TGCGCCAGCAGCATTGGGACAGGGGCCTCTAACAATGAGCAGTTCTTC
>TRBJ2-7|.|TRBV11-2|.
CASSLATGVLYEQYF
TGTGCCAGCAGCTTAGCTACAGGAGTCCTCTACGAGCAGTACTTC
>TRBJ1-3|few|TRBV12-3/TRBV12-4|.
CASSLILPDSGNTIYF
TGTGCCAGCAGTTTAATACTTCCTGACTCTGGAAACACCATATATTTT
>TRBJ2-7|.|TRBV3-1|.
CASSLQPIVNSYEQYF
TGTGCCAGCAGCCTACAGCCTATTGTTAACTCCTACGAGCAGTACTTC
>TRBJ1-5|.|TRBV6-5|.
CASSYGQGAQPQHF
TGTGCCAGCAGTTACGGCCAGGGCGCTCAGCCCCAGCATTTT
>TRBJ2-7|many|TRBV20-1|TRBD1
CSARDSGSYEQYF
TGCAGTGCTCGGGACAGTGGCTCCTACGAGCAGTACTTC